This T cell receptor beta chain comes out of a study of EBV T-cell therapy then PD-1 blockade in nasopharyngeal carcinoma. Specified treatment: AdE1-LMPpoly-expanded autologous EBV-specific T-cell therapy followed by anti-PD-1 nivolumab. With regard to this clone: Its antigen remains unidentified.

The CDR3 sequence is 15 residues long. The J segment lost 0 bases and the V segment lost 2 bases, leaving 3 bases of the junction unmatched. Germline CDR1 and CDR2: GTSNPN and SVGIG (reference sequence). Sequenced by immunoSEQ multiplex PCR; TCRdb stores in-frame clones only, minus some. The table includes 15,000 to 20,000 clones, approximately 81% detected once. This chain uses TRBV30 with TRBJ2-7; TRBD2 matches at 11 bases. The source of this sequence is a man between 35 and 55 years old with nasopharyngeal carcinoma. Sequenced material: CD8+ T cells from blood, taken at day 33 from a patient whose treatment included autologous EBV-specific T cells and nivolumab. CDR3 amino acids: CAWSRGLADSYEQYF. CDR3 DNA: TGTGCCTGGAGTCGGGGACTAGCGGACTCCTACGAGCAGTACTTC.